The rows below give T cell receptor beta chains drawn from one sample of a study of OX40 agonist ivuxolimab in advanced cancers. Clones were sequenced by immunoSEQ multiplex PCR, and TCRdb holds only the in-frame ones, with some missing. The sample carries about 28,000 clones, 70% to 90% recorded once. The sample was CD4+ or CD8+ T cells sorted from blood, taken in a trial of the OX40 agonist ivuxolimab. Receptors were obtained from an adult with an advanced solid tumor such as melanoma, head and neck, liver or kidney cancer. The CDR3 runs from the conserved cysteine through the conserved F or W.

v_call: TRBV7-6
j_call: TRBJ2-7
cdr3_aa: CASSPLTDPYEQYF

v_call: TRBV28
j_call: TRBJ2-5
cdr3_aa: CASSQTRGRGPRQETQYF

v_call: TRBV5-4
j_call: TRBJ2-7
cdr3_aa: CASTPGTGVIYEQYF

v_call: TRBV11-2
j_call: TRBJ2-7
cdr3_aa: CASSPHPSYEQYF

v_call: TRBV5-4
j_call: TRBJ2-7
cdr3_aa: CASSLGDRAYEQYF

v_call: TRBV11-2
j_call: TRBJ2-7
cdr3_aa: CASSSAGNYEQYF

v_call: TRBV7-6
j_call: TRBJ2-7
cdr3_aa: CASSLGTGFSNEQYF

v_call: TRBV7-8
j_call: TRBJ2-2
cdr3_aa: CASSINTGELFF

v_call: TRBV7-9
j_call: TRBJ1-1
cdr3_aa: CASRPIRGYTEAFF

v_call: TRBV27
j_call: TRBJ2-7
cdr3_aa: CASSPVSPYEQYF

v_call: TRBV6-1
j_call: TRBJ2-7
cdr3_aa: CASRAGYEQYF

v_call: TRBV2
j_call: TRBJ1-5
cdr3_aa: CASGQGMGNQPQHF

v_call: TRBV11-1
j_call: TRBJ2-1
cdr3_aa: CASSPPLAGGLTNEQFF

v_call: TRBV10-3
j_call: TRBJ2-5
cdr3_aa: CATSPAAQETQYF

v_call: TRBV6-5
j_call: TRBJ2-3
cdr3_aa: CASRRGPADTQYF

v_call: TRBV6-5
j_call: TRBJ2-2
cdr3_aa: CASTLGTVDTGELFF

v_call: TRBV4-2
j_call: TRBJ1-3
cdr3_aa: CASSLVGNTIYF

v_call: TRBV19
j_call: TRBJ1-2
cdr3_aa: CASSIGTASAHGYTF

v_call: TRBV6-5
j_call: TRBJ1-2
cdr3_aa: CASSYSASPWGYTF

v_call: TRBV2
j_call: TRBJ2-7
cdr3_aa: CASSAPTAGGPPYEQYF

v_call: TRBV7-9
j_call: TRBJ2-5
cdr3_aa: CASSLTTAETQYF

v_call: TRBV27
j_call: TRBJ2-2
cdr3_aa: CASSFQGAPTGELFF

v_call: TRBV11-2
j_call: TRBJ2-3
cdr3_aa: CASSLVEGGTDTQYF

v_call: TRBV6-6
j_call: TRBJ1-1
cdr3_aa: CASSFYNEAFF

v_call: TRBV9
j_call: TRBJ2-1
cdr3_aa: CASSVVSNEQFF

v_call: TRBV9
j_call: TRBJ2-7
cdr3_aa: CASSPLLGHPNEQYF